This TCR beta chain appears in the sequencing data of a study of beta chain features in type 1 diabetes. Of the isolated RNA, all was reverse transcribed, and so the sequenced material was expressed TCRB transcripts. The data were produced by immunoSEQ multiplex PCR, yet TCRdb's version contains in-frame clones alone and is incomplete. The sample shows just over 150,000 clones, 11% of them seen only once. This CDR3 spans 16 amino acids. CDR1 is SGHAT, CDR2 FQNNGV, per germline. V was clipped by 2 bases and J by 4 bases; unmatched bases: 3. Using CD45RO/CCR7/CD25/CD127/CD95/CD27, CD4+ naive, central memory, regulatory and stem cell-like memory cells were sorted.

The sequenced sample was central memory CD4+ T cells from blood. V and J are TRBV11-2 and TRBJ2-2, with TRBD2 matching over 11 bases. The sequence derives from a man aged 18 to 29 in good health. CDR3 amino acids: CASSLNSGRATGELFF. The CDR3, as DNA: TGTGCCAGCAGCTTAAATAGCGGGAGGGCCACCGGGGAGCTGTTTTTT.